Here is one T cell receptor beta chain with its context. The antigen is undetermined. This record belongs to a study of lymphopenia after photon versus proton radiotherapy. Overall study findings and caveats: Post-nadir TCR diversity decline inversely tracked overall survival among those who died. Proton therapy kept repertoires fairly stable, unlike photons, which gained effector/memory cells. Post-nadir diversity loss with photons came from oligoclonal expansion, particularly CD8+ Temra cells. Survival link was tested only in deceased patients; proton benefit remains a possibility.

Libraries were prepared by immunoSEQ multiplex PCR; TCRdb keeps only in-frame clonotypes and omits some of them. The table has 35,000 to 50,000 clones, around 90% seen once. The CDR3 extends over 16 amino acids. Germline assignment: CDR1 SGHNT and CDR2 YENEEA. V shed 5 bases, J shed 8 bases, and the junction held 11 bases outside the gene matches. The sequenced sample was peripheral blood, obtained from a patient treated with photon-based radiotherapy. The sequence was obtained from a man between 60 and 70 years old with cholangiocarcinoma. The rearrangement uses TRBV11-3 and TRBJ2-2; 10 bases align to TRBD2. The CDR3 region is CASSLWTSGGFGELFF. CDR3 bases: TGTGCCAGCAGCCTATGGACTAGCGGAGGTTTTGGGGAGCTGTTTTTT. The whole variable domain, filled in from reference TRBV11-3 and TRBJ2-2, reads EAGVVQSPRYKIIEKKQPVAFWCNPISGHNTLYWYLQNLGQGPELLIRYENEEAVDDSQLPKDRFSAERLKGVDSTLKIQPAELGDSAVYLCASSLWTSGGFGELFFGEGSRLTVL.